The 10 T cell receptor beta chains reported below all come from one sample, sequenced in a study of spatial heterogeneity in lung cancer. One entry per CDR3 protein, called by TCRdb with MiXCR from the 5' RACE reads. The sample lists 15,000 to 20,000 distinct CDR3 sequences; under 7% were seen once. General observations from the study: Tracking of tumor mutation counts was seen in expanded intratumoral alpha and beta TCR counts.

As for time point: sample taken at primary tumor resection. For these receptors, no antigen is known. Source: lung tumor tissue, taken at surgery. Receptors were obtained from a female donor with early-stage non-small cell lung cancer.

This clonotype has ten or more counts. The chain joins TRBV5-1 to TRBJ2-3, with TRBD2 matching over 11 bases. V shed 5 bases and J 5 bases; nucleotides not matched to a gene: 7. CDR1 and CDR2 from the germline V gene are SGHRS and YFSETQ. This CDR3 comprises 15 residues. CDR3 amino acids: CASRSGGLAGDTQYF. The CDR3 DNA follows: TGCGCCAGCAGATCAGGCGGACTAGCGGGAGATACGCAGTATTTT. Together with reference TRBV5-1 and TRBJ2-3, the CDR3 gives the full variable domain: KAGVTQTPRYLIKTRGQQVTLSCSPISGHRSVSWYQQTPGQGLQFLFEYFSETQRNKGNFPGRFSGRQFSNSRSEMNVSTLELGDSALYLCASRSGGLAGDTQYFGPGTRLTVL.

Many counts were recorded for this clonotype. The chain carries TRBV7-2 and TRBJ1-2; D unclear. The germline V gene encodes CDR1 SGHTA and CDR2 FQGNSA. CDR3 length: 14 residues. V lost 2 bases and J 2 bases, leaving 9 bases between the germline ends. The CDR3, as DNA: TGTGCCAGCAGCTTACACGGATCCAACTATGGCTACACCTTC. The encoded protein is CASSLHGSNYGYTF.

This clonotype was seen at least ten times. V usage is TRBV20-1 and J usage is TRBJ1-5; TRBD1 aligns across 8 bases. The CDR3 sequence is 13 residues long. Germline assignment: CDR1 DFQATT and CDR2 SNEGSKA (reference sequence). Trimming at V came to 5 bases and at J to 7 bases, leaving 7 bases not matched to a gene. Here the CDR3 DNA reads TGCAGTGCTGAAGACAGGGGTCGGCAGCCCCAGCATTTT. Its translation is CSAEDRGRQPQHF.

The genes are TRBV3-1 and TRBJ1-4, with 10 bases lining up with TRBD1. The length of the CDR3 is 14 residues. Germline assignment: CDR1 LGHDT and CDR2 YNNKEL (reference sequence). The trim removed 4 bases at V and 10 bases at J, leaving 6 bases unmatched. The CDR3 DNA reads TGTGCCAGCAGCCCCGGACAGGGGGAGGGAAAACTGTTTTTT. Its translation: CASSPGQGEGKLFF. Combining the CDR3 with reference TRBV3-1 and TRBJ1-4 gives the whole variable domain DTAVSQTPKYLVTQMGNDKSIKCEQNLGHDTMYWYKQDSKKFLKIMFSYNNKELIINETVPNRFSPKSPDKAHLNLHINSLELGDSAVYFCASSPGQGEGKLFFGSGTQLSVL.

This clonotype was recorded many times. This chain uses TRBV29-1 with TRBJ2-5, with no clear D. This CDR3 region has 14 residues. Trimming removed 1 base from V and 6 bases from J, with 15 bases in between. Germline V CDR1 and CDR2: SQVTM, ANQGSEA. In nucleotides, the CDR3 is TGCAGCGTTGAAGGGGCCATCCTACCCCAGACCCAGTACTTC. This gives the protein CSVEGAILPQTQYF.

This clonotype was seen many times. The chain links TRBV5-1 to TRBJ2-4; 8 bases align to TRBD1. Germline values: CDR1 SGHRS, CDR2 YFSETQ. Trimming at V came to 6 bases and at J to 3 bases, leaving 20 bases not matched to a gene. The CDR3 is 19 amino acids. CDR3 protein: CASTDPGQGGRPDKNIQYF. CDR3 in DNA: TGCGCCAGCACGGACCCAGGACAGGGTGGCCGGCCCGACAAAAACATTCAGTACTTC.

The rearrangement uses TRBV15 and TRBJ2-7; D unclear. Trimming stripped 1 base from V and 13 bases from J, with 23 bases between. The CDR3 runs 15 residues. The germline gives CDR1 LNHNV, CDR2 YYDKDF (reference sequence). The CDR3 nucleotides are TGTGCCACCAGCAGAGCTCCCGAGTCTAGGAAGGCGCAATACTTC. This codes for CATSRAPESRKAQYF.

In this sample, this clonotype is medium-sized. The V call is TRBV6-1, the J call TRBJ1-1; 7 bases match TRBD1. The germline V gene encodes CDR1 MNHNS and CDR2 SASEGT. CDR3 length equals 15 residues. Unmatched junction bases numbered 10, after V lost 5 bases and J lost 4 bases. The CDR3 coding sequence is TGTGCCAGCAGTAGAGATACAGGGGTGGGCACTGAAGCTTTCTTT. Translation gives CASSRDTGVGTEAFF.

This clonotype was recorded many times. V and J are TRBV20-1 and TRBJ1-2; D perhaps matches TRBD1 (5 bases). Germline CDR1 is DFQATT and CDR2 is SNEGSKA (reference sequence). The CDR3 totals 15 residues. The V gene lost 5 bases and the J gene lost 5 bases, with 21 bases spanning the gap. The CDR3 DNA reads as TGCAGTGCTCCCCCCGTCCGGCAGACAGATTATGGCTACACCTTC. It is translated as CSAPPVRQTDYGYTF.

The chain has TRBV30 and TRBJ2-1, with 12 positions matching TRBD2. J lost 8 bases, V lost 4 bases, and 3 bases had no gene match. CDR1 is GTSNPN, CDR2 SVGIG, per germline (reference sequence). This CDR3 has 13 amino acids. In DNA, the CDR3 is TGTGCCTGGAAGGCTAGCGGGAGGGATGAGCAGTTCTTC. It translates to CAWKASGRDEQFF.